Presented here are 28 T cell receptor beta chains from one specimen sequenced in a study of immune evolution from preneoplasia to lung adenocarcinoma. Sequencing used immunoSEQ multiplex PCR; TCRdb keeps in-frame clones, though not all of them. The table shows about 21,000 clones, with approximately 75% occurring only once. Sequenced sample: FFPE invasive lung adenocarcinoma tissue. Receptor source: a person aged 60 to 70 with lung adenocarcinoma.

The chain recombines TRBV9 with TRBJ2-2; D is perhaps TRBD2 (6 bases). Trimming removed 0 bases from V and 3 bases from J, with 6 bases in between. This CDR3 region has 14 residues. Germline CDR1 reads SGDLS; CDR2 reads YYNGEE. As DNA, the CDR3 is TGTGCCAGCAGCGTAGCGGGAGACACCGGGGAGCTGTTTTTT. It yields the protein CASSVAGDTGELFF.

The chain is built from TRBV7-3 and TRBJ1-1, with a possible D match to TRBD1 (5 bases). Germline CDR1 and CDR2: SGHTA and FQGTGA. The CDR3 sequence is 13 residues long. V lost 5 bases and J lost 7, with 14 bases in between. CDR3 in DNA: TGTGCCAGCAGCGAACAGGTCGGGGGTGAAGCTTTCTTT. Translation gives CASSEQVGGEAFF.

J is TRBJ2-7 and V is TRBV6-1; tentative D call: TRBD1 (6 bases). Per germline, CDR1 MNHNS and CDR2 SASEGT. The CDR3 totals 15 residues. The germline V and J ends were trimmed by 7 bases and 1 base, with 17 bases remaining between them. In nucleotides, the CDR3 is TGTGCCAGCATCCAAGCGATGGACAGTTCCTACGAGCAGTACTTC. Translating gives CASIQAMDSSYEQYF.

V gene TRBV19 combines with J gene TRBJ2-5; D unclear. Germline V gene sequence: CDR1 LNHDA, CDR2 SQIVND (reference sequence). The CDR3 spans 12 residues. The V gene lost 5 bases and the J gene lost 6 bases, with 10 bases spanning the gap. CDR3 loop: CASSPEGQTQYF. DNA of the CDR3: TGTGCCAGTAGTCCCGAAGGGCAGACCCAGTACTTC.

The chain has TRBV28 and TRBJ2-2; tentatively, D is TRBD1 (5 bases). V was shortened by 5 bases and J by 4 bases, with 11 bases between the two germline ends. Per the germline V gene, CDR1 is MDHEN and CDR2 is SYDVKM. This CDR3 region has 14 residues. The CDR3: CASSPGQITGELFF. The CDR3 coding sequence is TGTGCCAGCAGTCCAGGACAAATCACCGGGGAGCTGTTTTTT.

The V gene is TRBV6-6, the J gene TRBJ1-2, with 7 bases fitting TRBD1. Germline CDR1 MNHNY, CDR2 SVGAGI (reference sequence). The CDR3 sequence is 15 residues long. With 2 bases clipped from V and 2 bases from J, the junction kept 5 bases outside the gene matches. CDR3 DNA sequence: TGTGCCAGCAGTTACGGAGGACAGGCGAACTATGGCTACACCTTC. Protein sequence: CASSYGGQANYGYTF.

The sample holds a few counts of this clone. The chain uses TRBV20-1 and TRBJ1-1, with D unclear. Germline loops: CDR1 DFQATT, CDR2 SNEGSKA (reference sequence). The CDR3 contains 11 residues. The V end was cut by 6 bases, the J end by 4 bases, with 9 bases between. The CDR3 DNA reads as TGCAGTGCATATCGAATCACTGAAGCTTTCTTT. This translates into CSAYRITEAFF.

This chain uses TRBV18 with TRBJ1-5; D is ambiguous. Germline V lookup: CDR1 KGHSH, CDR2 LQKENI. V was trimmed by 2 bases and J by 2 bases, leaving 7 bases between them. There are 14 residues in the CDR3. In nucleotides, the CDR3 is TGTGCCAGCTCACCAGGTTCTGGCAATCAGCCCCAGCATTTT. The encoded protein is CASSPGSGNQPQHF.

V is TRBV19 and J is TRBJ1-4, with D uncertain. Trimming pared 3 bases from V and 8 bases from J, leaving 10 bases between. Per the germline V gene, CDR1 is LNHDA and CDR2 is SQIVND (reference sequence). The CDR3 runs 13 residues. For the CDR3, the DNA is TGTGCCAGTAGTATTAGCCGGAAGGAAAAACTGTTTTTT. Translated, it gives CASSISRKEKLFF.

The V gene is TRBV7-9, the J gene TRBJ2-2; no clear D. The CDR3 totals 19 residues. Germline V gene sequence: CDR1 SEHNR, CDR2 FQNEAQ (reference sequence). Trimming shortened V by 0 bases and J by 2 bases, and 19 bases separated the two germline ends. CDR3 region: CASSLAPRLSWGNTGELFF. CDR3 in DNA: TGTGCCAGCAGCTTAGCCCCCAGACTTAGCTGGGGAAACACCGGGGAGCTGTTTTTT.

This chain joins TRBV5-1 and TRBJ2-5; no clear D gene. Trimming shortened V by 5 bases and J by 5 bases, and 13 bases separated the two germline ends. Per germline, CDR1 SGHRS and CDR2 YFSETQ. The CDR3 is 13 amino acids. In nucleotides, the CDR3 is TGCGCCAGCAGGTCAAACGCCGGGGAGACCCAGTACTTC. This translates into CASRSNAGETQYF. Full variable domain (outside the CDR3, taken from reference TRBV5-1 and TRBJ2-5): KAGVTQTPRYLIKTRGQQVTLSCSPISGHRSVSWYQQTPGQGLQFLFEYFSETQRNKGNFPGRFSGRQFSNSRSEMNVSTLELGDSALYLCASRSNAGETQYFGPGTRLLVL.

The chain employs TRBV7-2 and TRBJ2-5; 12 bases fit TRBD2. After removal of 7 bases from V and 2 bases from J, the junction contained 8 bases not matched to a gene. Germline lookup yields CDR1 SGHTA and CDR2 FQGNSA. This CDR3 has 16 amino acids. Here the CDR3 reads CASTQTSGGPQETQYF. CDR3 nucleotides: TGTGCCAGCACCCAGACTAGCGGGGGACCGCAAGAGACCCAGTACTTC.

This clone came up a few times. The V and J genes are TRBV4-2 and TRBJ2-7; unclear D gene. Per the germline V gene, CDR1 is LGHNA and CDR2 is YNFKEQ. CDR3 length: 13 amino acids. The V end lost 0 bases, the J end lost 3 bases, and 6 bases lay between the germline ends. The CDR3 nucleotides are TGTGCCAGCAGCCAAGATGTCAGCTACGAGCAGTACTTC. It yields the protein CASSQDVSYEQYF.

This sequence joins TRBV11-2 and TRBJ1-2; possibly TRBD1 for D (6 bases). Germline V gene lookup returns CDR1 SGHAT and CDR2 FQNNGV. The V gene lost 4 bases and the J gene lost 6 bases, with 24 bases spanning the gap. The CDR3 has 17 amino acids. CDR3 loop: CASSSRLGAKGGDGYTF. The CDR3 DNA reads TGTGCCAGCAGCTCCAGATTAGGAGCCAAGGGGGGGGATGGCTACACCTTC.

This clone appeared a few times. The chain has TRBV5-5 and TRBJ2-2, with D unclear. V was trimmed by 0 bases and J by 9 bases, leaving 12 bases between them. The CDR3 totals 14 residues. CDR1 is SGHKS and CDR2 is YYEKEE in the germline V gene (reference sequence). CDR3 bases: TGTGCCAGCAGCTTGGCCCTTCAAAGCTGGGAGCTGTTTTTT. This sequence encodes CASSLALQSWELFF.

The J gene is TRBJ2-3, the V gene TRBV5-1; TRBD2 matches 12 bases. Germline trimming cut 5 bases from V and 0 bases from J; bases unmatched to any gene: 4. The CDR3 has 16 amino acids. Germline loops: CDR1 SGHRS, CDR2 YFSETQ. The CDR3 DNA is TGCGCCAGCAGAACCGGGACTAGCGGGAGCACAGATACGCAGTATTTT. Its translation is CASRTGTSGSTDTQYF.

The chain has TRBV10-3 and TRBJ2-3; D remains ambiguous. Germline V lookup: CDR1 ENHRY, CDR2 SYGVKD. V was cut by 5 bases and J by 1 base, with 13 bases left in between. The CDR3 has 15 residues. The CDR3 here is CAISTPGLGTDTQYF. The CDR3 nucleotides are TGTGCCATCAGTACCCCCGGCCTGGGCACAGATACGCAGTATTTT.

Written as DNA, the CDR3 is TGTGCCAGCAGCTCCCAGTCAGATACGCAGTATTTT. Protein product: CASSSQSDTQYF. The chain joins TRBV7-9 to TRBJ2-3; the D is unclear. V lost 4 bases to trimming and J lost 4 bases, with 6 bases between them. Looked up from germline, CDR1 is SEHNR and CDR2 is FQNEAQ (reference sequence). This CDR3 comprises 12 residues. Full variable domain (rest looked up from reference TRBV7-9 and TRBJ2-3): DTGVSQNPRHKITKRGQNVTFRCDPISEHNRLYWYRQTLGQGPEFLTYFQNEAQLEKSRLLSDRFSAERPKGSFSTLEIQRTEQGDSAMYLCASSSQSDTQYFGPGTRLTVL.

The genes are TRBV5-1 and TRBJ2-5, with D possibly TRBD2 on 6 matching bases. Trimming removed 4 bases from V and 1 base from J, with 11 bases in between. Germline CDR1 and CDR2: SGHRS and YFSETQ. The CDR3 runs to 14 residues. CDR3 coding DNA: TGCGCCAGCAGCCCCGGGACTGCCCAAGAGACCCAGTACTTC. It codes for CASSPGTAQETQYF.

The rearrangement joins TRBV6-1 to TRBJ2-4; 9 bases agree with TRBD2. With V trimmed by 3 bases and J by 6 bases, 18 bases remained unmatched. The germline gives CDR1 MNHNS, CDR2 SASEGT. The CDR3 length is 19 residues. In nucleotides, the CDR3 is TGTGCCAGCAGTGACCCACTCTATCTAGCGGGAAGATCTAGAAACATTCAGTACTTC. Translated: CASSDPLYLAGRSRNIQYF.

V usage is TRBV28 and J usage is TRBJ2-1, with a weak D call TRBD1 (7 bases). Germline CDR1 MDHEN, CDR2 SYDVKM. This CDR3 region has 15 residues. The V gene lost 0 bases and the J gene lost 7 bases, with 13 bases spanning the gap. The CDR3: CASSLWGGQSNEQFF. Here the CDR3 DNA reads TGTGCCAGCAGTTTATGGGGGGGACAGTCTAATGAGCAGTTCTTC.

This sequence joins TRBV18 and TRBJ2-3; D is unresolved. V lost 5 bases to trimming and J lost 2 bases, with 5 bases between them. CDR1 and CDR2 (germline): KGHSH, LQKENI. The CDR3 contains 12 residues. The CDR3 nucleotides are TGTGCCAGCTCATCTTACACAGATACGCAGTATTTT. Translation: CASSSYTDTQYF.

The chain couples TRBV7-6 to TRBJ2-7, with 10 positions matching TRBD2. V lost 1 base and J lost 0; bases outside the gene matches: 3. The germline V gene encodes CDR1 SGHVS and CDR2 FNYEAQ. The CDR3 sequence is 16 residues long. The CDR3 here is CASSLVPSGSSYEQYF. For the CDR3, the DNA is TGTGCCAGCAGCTTAGTTCCTAGCGGGAGCTCCTACGAGCAGTACTTC.

By its share, this clone is medium-sized. The chain joins TRBV29-1 to TRBJ2-2, with D possibly being TRBD1 (6 bases). CDR1 is SQVTM, CDR2 ANQGSEA, per germline. This CDR3 is 14 amino acids long. V was pared by 5 bases and J by 1 base, with 11 bases between. The CDR3 loop is CSVNQDRNTGELFF. The CDR3 coding sequence is TGCAGCGTTAACCAGGACAGGAACACCGGGGAGCTGTTTTTT.

The CDR3 DNA reads as TGCGCCAGCAGCAACAACGGGGCTATGAACACTGAAGCTTTCTTT. Amino acids: CASSNNGAMNTEAFF. This chain uses TRBV4-1 with TRBJ1-1, with a tentative D call TRBD1 (5 bases). Germline values: CDR1 MGHRA, CDR2 YSYEKL. The CDR3 has 15 amino acids. V was pared by 5 bases and J by 0 bases, with 13 bases between.

Note on this clone: Within the sample, other DNA sequences also encode this same CDR3. The chain combines TRBV11-1 with TRBJ1-1; a possible D gene is TRBD1 (6 bases). The CDR3 spans 12 residues. Trimming took off 6 bases at V and 3 bases at J, with 8 bases between the two ends. Germline CDR1 SGHAT, CDR2 FQDESV (reference sequence). The CDR3 nucleotides read TGTGCCAGCAGACAGGGTTACACTGAAGCTTTCTTT. Protein sequence: CASRQGYTEAFF.

This rearrangement joins TRBV25-1 to TRBJ2-7; D is uncertain. V was trimmed by 6 bases and J by 3 bases, leaving 24 bases between them. Germline CDR1 reads MGHDK; CDR2 reads SYGVNS. The CDR3 is made up of 17 amino acids. CDR3 DNA sequence: TGTGCCAGCAGCCCAAGGGCTCGGGCCTCCCCCCACTACGAGCAGTACTTC. It is translated as CASSPRARASPHYEQYF.

The chain carries TRBV11-3 and TRBJ2-4, with a weak D call TRBD2 (5 bases). CDR3 length: 16 amino acids. The V end was cut by 1 base, the J end by 3 bases, with 13 bases between. Per germline, CDR1 SGHNT and CDR2 YENEEA. CDR3 loop: CASSLALGVVKNIQYF. The CDR3 DNA reads TGTGCCAGCAGCTTAGCCCTCGGGGTAGTCAAAAACATTCAGTACTTC.